These 26 T cell receptor beta chains originate from one sample sequenced in a study of shared clonotypes between healthy human individuals. TCRdb keeps only in-frame clones here, not all; method: immunoSEQ multiplex PCR. The data contain 600,000 to 750,000 clones, less than 80% of them seen just once; the ten biggest clones take up around 1.8%. Sequencing was performed on memory CD4+ T cells sorted from blood. Indicated subset: CD45RA-negative fraction. These receptors were collected from a woman under 40 in good health.

This clone was recorded once. DNA of the CDR3: TGTGCCAGCAGACTAGCGGGAGGACCCCACATAATCACAGATACGCAGTATTTT. Encoded protein: CASRLAGGPHIITDTQYF. V usage is TRBV21-1 and J usage is TRBJ2-3; the D call in the table, TRBD2, was not verified against the DNA. TRBV21-1 has pseudogene status. The CDR3 loop spans 18 amino acids.

J is TRBJ2-4 and V is TRBV29-1; perhaps TRBD1 as D (5 bases). V lost 6 bases and J 5 bases, leaving 17 bases between the germline ends. The CDR3 consists of 14 residues. CDR1 and CDR2 from the germline V gene are SQVTM and ANQGSEA. The CDR3 region has the DNA TGCAGCGTCATACGTGGGGCCGAACAAAACATTCAGTACTTC. This encodes CSVIRGAEQNIQYF.

This chain uses TRBV7-8 with TRBJ2-1; TRBD2 aligns across 10 bases. V lost 7 bases and J lost 4; bases outside the gene matches: 10. The germline V gene has CDR1 SGHVS and CDR2 FQNEAQ. The CDR3 covers 16 residues. The CDR3 region is CASTLLGTSEYNEQFF. As DNA, the CDR3 is TGTGCCAGCACCCTCCTTGGGACTAGCGAATACAATGAGCAGTTCTTC.

This chain links TRBV29-1 with TRBJ2-1; a possible D gene is TRBD2 (5 bases). Germline V CDR1 and CDR2: SQVTM, ANQGSEA. V lost 5 bases and J 0 bases, leaving 8 bases between the germline ends. The CDR3 has 13 residues. The CDR3 spells CSVSGNSYNEQFF. CDR3 nucleotides: TGCAGCGTTTCCGGGAACTCCTACAATGAGCAGTTCTTC.

The chain is built from TRBV15 and TRBJ2-5, with D hard to call. The CDR3 is 15 amino acids. Trimming removed 5 bases at V and 0 bases at J, with 13 bases between. CDR1 is LNHNV, CDR2 YYDKDF, per germline (reference sequence). CDR3 protein: CATSSPPDYQETQYF. CDR3 DNA: TGTGCCACCAGCTCCCCTCCCGATTACCAAGAGACCCAGTACTTC.

Notes on this clone: This specimen includes other DNA sequences encoding the same CDR3. In DNA, the CDR3 is TGTGCCAGCAGCCGGACTAGCGGTTACAATGAGCAGTTCTTC. It encodes CASSRTSGYNEQFF. The chain couples TRBV2 to TRBJ2-1, with 10 bases identical to TRBD2. The CDR3 has 14 amino acids. J lost 4 bases, V lost 6 bases, and 3 bases had no gene match. The germline V gene encodes CDR1 SNHLY and CDR2 FYNNEI.

The genes are TRBV28 and TRBJ2-7; TRBD2 matches 15 bases. V gave up 8 bases and J gave up 4 bases; unmatched junction bases: 6. The germline V gene encodes CDR1 MDHEN and CDR2 SYDVKM. The CDR3 sequence is 15 residues long. CDR3 region: CASDGTSGGIYEQYF. CDR3 nucleotides: TGTGCCAGCGATGGGACTAGCGGGGGGATATACGAGCAGTACTTC.

The chain couples TRBV18 to TRBJ2-3, with 8 bases that match TRBD2. Trimming cost V 0 bases and J 4 bases; bases outside gene matches: 9. This CDR3 spans 17 amino acids. Germline CDR1 and CDR2: KGHSH and LQKENI. The CDR3 reads CASSPPTSSGSADTQYF. The CDR3 nucleotides read TGTGCCAGCTCACCACCGACGTCGAGCGGGAGTGCAGATACGCAGTATTTT.

In this sample, this clone turned up once. The chain links TRBV7-2 to TRBJ2-1, with 13 bases matching TRBD2. The CDR3 sequence is 18 residues long. Trimming at V came to 4 bases and at J to 5 bases, leaving 11 bases not matched to a gene. Germline values: CDR1 SGHTA, CDR2 FQGNSA. The CDR3 reads CASSSRSGTSGTNNEQFF. In nucleotides, the CDR3 is TGTGCCAGCAGCTCGAGGTCCGGGACTAGCGGGACAAACAATGAGCAGTTCTTC.

This clone was detected ten times or more. This sequence joins TRBV15 and TRBJ1-2; D may be TRBD1 (6 bases). The CDR3 length is 16 residues. Trimming removed 5 bases at V and 6 bases at J, with 22 bases between. The V gene's germline CDR1 is LNHNV and CDR2 YYDKDF (reference sequence). The CDR3 spells CATSGLRGSEADGYTF. The CDR3 nucleotides are TGTGCCACCAGCGGCCTCAGGGGCAGTGAGGCCGATGGCTACACCTTC.

The gene calls are TRBV5-4 and TRBJ2-5; 11 bases line up with TRBD2. The junction had 11 bases not matched to a gene; V was cut back by 8 bases and J by 5 bases. This CDR3 has 15 amino acids. Looked up from germline, CDR1 is SGHNT and CDR2 is YYREEE (reference sequence). CDR3 nucleotide sequence: TGTGCCAGTGCCGTAGCGGGAGGGCCGGGTGAGACCCAGTACTTC. This sequence encodes CASAVAGGPGETQYF.

This clone was observed a few times. The chain carries TRBV4-2 and TRBJ2-7; 8 bases match TRBD1. This CDR3 is 15 amino acids long. CDR1 is LGHNA, CDR2 YNFKEQ, per germline. V trimming: 0 bases; J trimming: 2 bases; junction bases outside the gene matches: 3. The CDR3 loop is CASSQDRGLAYEQYF. In nucleotides, the CDR3 is TGTGCCAGCAGCCAAGACAGGGGGCTTGCCTACGAGCAGTACTTC.

The chain links TRBV5-1 to TRBJ2-7; no firm D call. Trimming left V 0 bases short and J 0 bases short, with 22 bases between. Germline CDR1 reads SGHRS; CDR2 reads YFSETQ. The CDR3 runs to 19 residues. In nucleotides, the CDR3 is TGCGCCAGCAGCTTGGCCCGTTTAGAAGCGATAGGTAGCTCCTACGAGCAGTACTTC. Its translation: CASSLARLEAIGSSYEQYF.

The rearrangement joins TRBV18 to TRBJ1-4; D is unclear. The CDR3 covers 14 residues. The V gene lost 1 base and the J gene lost 5 bases, with 8 bases spanning the gap. Germline assignment: CDR1 KGHSH and CDR2 LQKENI. In DNA form, the CDR3 reads TGTGCCAGCTCACCACAGGATAGGAATGAAAAACTGTTTTTT. Translating it yields CASSPQDRNEKLFF. Based on the CDR3 plus reference TRBV18 and TRBJ1-4, the full variable domain is NAGVMQNPRHLVRRRGQEARLRCSPMKGHSHVYWYRQLPEEGLKFMVYLQKENIIDESGMPKERFSAEFPKEGPSILRIQQVVRGDSAAYFCASSPQDRNEKLFFGSGTQLSVL.

As concerns this clone: The sample contains more than one DNA sequence encoding this CDR3. The V gene is TRBV5-1, the J gene TRBJ2-1; perhaps TRBD2 as D (5 bases). V lost 2 bases and J 2 bases, leaving 11 bases between the germline ends. This CDR3 contains 15 residues. Looked up from germline, CDR1 is SGHRS and CDR2 is YFSETQ. The DNA of the CDR3 is TGCGCCAGCAGCTTATCAAGCGGTGCCTACAATGAGCAGTTCTTC. It encodes CASSLSSGAYNEQFF.

The sample holds a few counts of this clone. The rearrangement joins TRBV7-9 to TRBJ1-1, with a tentative D call TRBD1 (6 bases). The ends were cut back, 1 base at V and 1 base at J, with 13 bases in the middle. The CDR3 has 16 amino acids. CDR1 is SEHNR and CDR2 is FQNEAQ in the germline V gene (reference sequence). CDR3 in DNA: TGTGCCAGCAGCTTAGGAACAGGGAACCAGAACACTGAAGCTTTCTTT. It encodes CASSLGTGNQNTEAFF.

The sample holds many counts of this clone. Other DNA sequences of this sample code for an identical CDR3. The CDR3 is CASSEGSGANVLTF. In nucleotides, the CDR3 is TGTGCCAGCAGTGAAGGCTCTGGGGCCAACGTCCTGACTTTC. The rearrangement links TRBV6-1 to TRBJ2-6; D call uncertain. The CDR3 is 14 amino acids. Germline V lookup: CDR1 MNHNS, CDR2 SASEGT. Trimming took off 1 base at V and 0 bases at J, with 1 base between the two ends.

With respect to this clone: In this CDR3 the conserved last residue, phenylalanine or tryptophan, is missing, so a read error is likely. No DNA is shown, since the ends of the CDR3 on it are uncertain; the CDR3 is the one TCRdb lists. This chain joins TRBV28 and TRBJ2-7; TRBD2, as called in the table, went unchecked against the DNA. From its first to its last residue, the CDR3 has 13 amino acids. Germline V CDR1 and CDR2: MDHEN, SYDVKM. The CDR3 loop is CASSPGTSGRSFP.

This chain connects TRBV7-2 to TRBJ2-3, with D tentatively TRBD2 (5 bases). Germline V lookup: CDR1 SGHTA, CDR2 FQGNSA. Trimming removed 5 bases at V and 6 bases at J, with 9 bases between. The CDR3 loop spans 12 amino acids. The chain's CDR3 is CASSILADTQYF. CDR3 nucleotides: TGTGCCAGCAGCATCCTAGCCGATACGCAGTATTTT.

The table lists this clone with a few counts. The V gene is TRBV25-1, the J gene TRBJ2-3; D might be TRBD1 (6 bases). CDR1 and CDR2 (germline): MGHDK, SYGVNS. V lost 6 bases and J 3 bases, leaving 16 bases between the germline ends. The length of the CDR3 is 15 residues. The DNA of the CDR3 is TGTGCCAGCAGCGGAACCGGGACAATTACAGATACGCAGTATTTT. It specifies CASSGTGTITDTQYF.

This chain links TRBV18 with TRBJ1-2; no firm D call. The CDR3 contains 14 residues. Per the germline V gene, CDR1 is KGHSH and CDR2 is LQKENI. V gave up 6 bases and J gave up 5 bases, with 16 bases separating them. Here the CDR3 reads CASSGEEGGYGYTF. CDR3 coding DNA: TGTGCCAGCTCCGGTGAGGAGGGCGGGTATGGCTACACCTTC.

V gene TRBV5-6 combines with J gene TRBJ1-3; D is ambiguous. The CDR3 is 14 residues long. Trimming stripped 5 bases from V and 6 bases from J, with 15 bases between. Germline V CDR1 and CDR2: SGHDT, YYEEEE. This chain's CDR3 is CASSSPGGVNTIYF. In nucleotides, the CDR3 is TGTGCCAGCAGTTCCCCCGGCGGGGTAAACACCATATATTTT.

The chain carries TRBV18 and TRBJ2-1; 14 bases align to TRBD2. Germline V gives CDR1 KGHSH, CDR2 LQKENI. V dropped 6 bases and J dropped 4; count of bases not matched to a gene: 8. The CDR3 has 17 residues. Here the CDR3 reads CASSPGLAGVKYNEQFF. In DNA, the CDR3 is TGTGCCAGCTCCCCGGGACTAGCGGGAGTCAAGTACAATGAGCAGTTCTTC. Looking up the rest from reference TRBV18 and TRBJ2-1 gives the full variable domain: NAGVMQNPRHLVRRRGQEARLRCSPMKGHSHVYWYRQLPEEGLKFMVYLQKENIIDESGMPKERFSAEFPKEGPSILRIQQVVRGDSAAYFCASSPGLAGVKYNEQFFGPGTRLTVL.

The V gene is TRBV28, the J gene TRBJ2-3, with 7 bases fitting TRBD2. This CDR3 is built from 18 residues. V was pared by 6 bases and J by 0 bases, with 15 bases of the junction left unmatched. Germline V gene data show CDR1 as MDHEN and CDR2 as SYDVKM. CDR3 amino acids: CASSRTRTSSTSTDTQYF. As DNA, the CDR3 is TGTGCCAGCAGCAGGACTAGAACTAGTTCTACTAGCACAGATACGCAGTATTTT.

The chain employs TRBV4-1 and TRBJ2-1; D gene ambiguous. Germline V gene sequence: CDR1 MGHRA, CDR2 YSYEKL. The germline V and J ends were trimmed by 1 base and 0 bases, with 10 bases remaining between them. The CDR3 runs 16 residues. The CDR3 DNA follows: TGCGCCAGCAGCCAAGTCGATCTAATCTCCTACAATGAGCAGTTCTTC. It specifies CASSQVDLISYNEQFF.

This clone was found a few times. This sequence joins TRBV11-2 and TRBJ2-7; tentative D call: TRBD1 (5 bases). Trimming took 2 bases from V and 0 from J, leaving 11 bases between them. Germline CDR1 SGHAT, CDR2 FQNNGV. This CDR3 is 15 amino acids long. For the CDR3, the DNA is TGTGCCAGCAGCTTAAGCAGGGTAAGCTCCTACGAGCAGTACTTC. Protein sequence: CASSLSRVSSYEQYF.